These T cell receptor beta chains were read from a single sample in a study of cytomegalovirus exposure and HLA in healthy donors. TCRdb's copy holds only in-frame clones and misses some; the assay was immunoSEQ multiplex PCR. This sample's table reports roughly 73,000 clones. Sequenced input: PBMCs. The source of these receptors is a man between 45 and 60 years old in good health and CMV-seropositive. The CDR3 runs from the conserved cysteine through the conserved F or W. The D gene is left open where the match is weak. Expanded clones are given a class, and other clones once, few, many or no size at all.

>17|TRBV19|.|TRBJ1-5|.
TGTGCCAGTAGTAGAGGCAGGGGAGAGGATGGCAATCAGCCCCAGCATTTT
CASSRGRGEDGNQPQHF
>14|TRBV27|.|TRBJ1-1|.
TGTGCCAGCAGTTCCCCGACACTCTACACTGAAGCTTTCTTT
CASSSPTLYTEAFF
>15|TRBV6-6|TRBD1|TRBJ1-4|.
TGTGCCAGCATCACGGGGGACAGGAGGGGTGAAAAACTGTTTTTT
CASITGDRRGEKLFF
>13|TRBV5-6|.|TRBJ2-5|.
TGTGCCAGCAGCTTGACAGGGAGAGAGACCCAGTACTTC
CASSLTGRETQYF
>14|TRBV2|.|TRBJ1-1|.
TGTGCCAGCAGTGGACAGCTATTGAACACTGAAGCTTTCTTT
CASSGQLLNTEAFF
>16|TRBV9|TRBD1|TRBJ2-3|medium-sized
TGTGCCAGCAGCTCATGGACAGGCCTAAGCACAGATACGCAGTATTTT
CASSSWTGLSTDTQYF
>14|TRBV6-5|.|TRBJ2-7|.
TGTGCCAGCAGTTACTCCACAGGGGGGGACGAGCAGTACTTC
CASSYSTGGDEQYF
>13|TRBV7-2|.|TRBJ1-1|.
TGTGCCAGCAGCTTAGCGCGGGGCACTGAAGCTTTCTTT
CASSLARGTEAFF
>15|TRBV28|.|TRBJ2-1|.
TGTGCCAGCAGCCCCAGTGGGCCCTCCTACAATGAGCAGTTCTTC
CASSPSGPSYNEQFF
>16|TRBV19|.|TRBJ2-1|medium-sized
TGTGCCAGTAGTATAGTGGCACTAGCTGCCTACAATGAGCAGTTCTTC
CASSIVALAAYNEQFF
>15|TRBV5-1|.|TRBJ2-6|.
TGCGCCAGCAGCTTGCCAGGGTCTGGGGCCAACGTCCTGACTTTC
CASSLPGSGANVLTF
>15|TRBV6-1|TRBD1|TRBJ1-5|.
TGTGCCAGCACATGGGACAGGATTAGCAATCAGCCCCAGCATTTT
CASTWDRISNQPQHF